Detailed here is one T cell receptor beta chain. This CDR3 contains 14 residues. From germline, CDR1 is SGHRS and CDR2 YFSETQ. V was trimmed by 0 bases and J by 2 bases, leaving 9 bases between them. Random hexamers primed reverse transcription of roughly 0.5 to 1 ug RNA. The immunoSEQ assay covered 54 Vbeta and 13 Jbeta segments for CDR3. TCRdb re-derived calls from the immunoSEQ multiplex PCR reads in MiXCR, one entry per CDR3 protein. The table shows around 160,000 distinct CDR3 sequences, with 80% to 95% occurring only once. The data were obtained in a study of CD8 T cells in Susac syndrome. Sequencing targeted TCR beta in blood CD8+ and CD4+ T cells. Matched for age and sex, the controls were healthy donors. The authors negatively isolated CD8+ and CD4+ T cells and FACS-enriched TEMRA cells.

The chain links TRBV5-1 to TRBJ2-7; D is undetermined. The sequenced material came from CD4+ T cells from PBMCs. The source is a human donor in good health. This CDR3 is CASSLGAGTYEQYF. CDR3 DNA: TGCGCCAGCAGCTTGGGGGCCGGCACCTACGAGCAGTACTTC.